Listed below are T cell receptor beta chains from one sample, sequenced in a study of technical replicates of blood from a handful of donors. Assay: immunoSEQ multiplex PCR; the TCRdb copy retains only in-frame clones and omits some. The sample has roughly 15,000 clones, under 85% seen once. Sample: PBMCs. The receptors here all came from a human donor in good health. The CDR3 runs from the conserved cysteine through the conserved F or W. The order of the fields is clone size, D gene, V gene, J gene, CDR3 DNA, CDR3 protein. The D gene is left open where the match is weak. A row's size may be missing; if present it is once, few, many or a size class.

clone size: .; D gene: TRBD1; V gene: TRBV5-6; J gene: TRBJ2-2; CDR3 DNA: TGTGCCAGCAGCTGGGACAGGTCCACCGGGGAGCTGTTTTTT; CDR3 protein: CASSWDRSTGELFF
clone size: few; D gene: .; V gene: TRBV19; J gene: TRBJ1-3; CDR3 DNA: TGTGCCAGTAGTACCCTCGCACAGGTTCGCTCTGGAAACACCATATATTTT; CDR3 protein: CASSTLAQVRSGNTIYF
clone size: .; D gene: .; V gene: TRBV28; J gene: TRBJ1-2; CDR3 DNA: TGTGCCAGCAGTTTTGGGTCACTGGGGCCGCTAAACTATGGCTACACCTTC; CDR3 protein: CASSFGSLGPLNYGYTF
clone size: .; D gene: .; V gene: TRBV11-2; J gene: TRBJ2-3; CDR3 DNA: TGTGCCGGACAGACAGCGGGGTATACGCAGTATTTT; CDR3 protein: CAGQTAGYTQYF
clone size: once; D gene: .; V gene: TRBV5-1; J gene: TRBJ1-2; CDR3 DNA: TGCGCCAGCAGCCCCGGTCATGGAGGATTCGATGGCTACACCTTC; CDR3 protein: CASSPGHGGFDGYTF
clone size: .; D gene: .; V gene: TRBV6-5; J gene: TRBJ2-4; CDR3 DNA: TGTGCCGTGGAATCGGTTCGGGAGAGGAACATTCAGTACTTC; CDR3 protein: CAVESVRERNIQYF
clone size: .; D gene: .; V gene: TRBV7-9; J gene: TRBJ1-1; CDR3 DNA: TGTGCCAGCGTCTGGTTGACATCGAACACTGAAGCTTTCTTT; CDR3 protein: CASVWLTSNTEAFF
clone size: .; D gene: TRBD1; V gene: TRBV20-1; J gene: TRBJ2-1; CDR3 DNA: TGCAGCAATACAGGGGTTAGTGAGCAGTTCTTC; CDR3 protein: CSNTGVSEQFF
clone size: .; D gene: .; V gene: TRBV19; J gene: TRBJ1-3; CDR3 DNA: TGTGCCACTCAAGGGAGGGGTTCTGGAAACACCATATATTTT; CDR3 protein: CATQGRGSGNTIYF
clone size: .; D gene: .; V gene: TRBV2; J gene: TRBJ2-1; CDR3 DNA: TGTGCCAGCACCTATAACAATGAGCAGTTCTTC; CDR3 protein: CASTYNNEQFF
clone size: .; D gene: TRBD2; V gene: TRBV10-3; J gene: TRBJ2-2; CDR3 DNA: TGTGCCATCAGTGAGTCTCTGACTAGCGGGACGGTCACCGGGGAGCTGTTTTTT; CDR3 protein: CAISESLTSGTVTGELFF
clone size: .; D gene: .; V gene: TRBV11-2; J gene: TRBJ2-7; CDR3 DNA: TGTGCCAGCAGCCCCAACTACGAGCAGTACTTC; CDR3 protein: CASSPNYEQYF
clone size: .; D gene: .; V gene: TRBV6-5; J gene: TRBJ1-4; CDR3 DNA: TGTGCCAGCAGTTACGCAGCCACGCCAAGGGGTGAAAAACTGTTTTTT; CDR3 protein: CASSYAATPRGEKLFF
clone size: .; D gene: TRBD1; V gene: TRBV27; J gene: TRBJ2-7; CDR3 DNA: TGTGCCAGCAGTTTGGGACAGAAACTCTACGAGCAGTACTTC; CDR3 protein: CASSLGQKLYEQYF
clone size: few; D gene: .; V gene: TRBV7-9; J gene: TRBJ1-1; CDR3 DNA: TGTGCCAGCAGCTTAGTGGTCCGGGTAGTCATGAACACTGAAGCTTTCTTT; CDR3 protein: CASSLVVRVVMNTEAFF
clone size: .; D gene: TRBD1; V gene: TRBV5-5; J gene: TRBJ1-5; CDR3 DNA: TGTGCCAGCAGTCTCCTGGGGACAGGGGGCGTTCAGCCCCAGCATTTT; CDR3 protein: CASSLLGTGGVQPQHF
clone size: .; D gene: .; V gene: TRBV11-1; J gene: TRBJ2-2; CDR3 DNA: TGTGCCAGCAGCTTTTCGACTAGGTGGACCGGGGAGCTGTTTTTT; CDR3 protein: CASSFSTRWTGELFF
clone size: .; D gene: TRBD1; V gene: TRBV5-1; J gene: TRBJ2-6; CDR3 DNA: TGCGCCAGCAGCTTGGAGGGACAGTCTGGGGCCAACGTCCTGACTTTC; CDR3 protein: CASSLEGQSGANVLTF